The clone carrying this T cell receptor beta chain has at least ten counts. The data were taken from a study of human T cells and chemical hapten exposure. The CDR3 spans 16 residues. From germline, CDR1 is LNHDA and CDR2 SQIVND (reference sequence). Trimming took 3 bases from V and 5 from J, leaving 19 bases between them. Time point specified: healthy volunteer bleed at 2 weeks. Total RNA came from unfractionated whole blood. Each CDR3 protein is one row after TCRdb ran MiXCR on the RACE reads. The table lists approximately 33,000 distinct CDR3 sequences, around 7% of them singletons. This TCR derives from a human donor in good health. Some clones in this sample may be carry-over from other donors' samples. The chain links TRBV19 to TRBJ1-2; the D gene is possibly TRBD1 (5 bases). Material for sequencing was whole blood. CDR3 DNA sequence: TGTGCCAGTAGTATTTGGGGACGGACGGTCGGATATGGCTACACCTTC. Encoded protein: CASSIWGRTVGYGYTF.